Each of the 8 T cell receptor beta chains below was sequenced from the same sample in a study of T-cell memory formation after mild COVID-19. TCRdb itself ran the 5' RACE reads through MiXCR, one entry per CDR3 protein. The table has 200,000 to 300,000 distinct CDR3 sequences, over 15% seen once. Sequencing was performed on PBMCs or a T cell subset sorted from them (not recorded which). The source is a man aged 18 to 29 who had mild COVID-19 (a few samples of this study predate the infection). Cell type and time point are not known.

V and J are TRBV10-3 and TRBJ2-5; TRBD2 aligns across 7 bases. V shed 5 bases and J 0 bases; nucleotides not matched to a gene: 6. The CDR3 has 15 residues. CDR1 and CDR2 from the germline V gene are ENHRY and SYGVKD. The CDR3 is CAISQKAGYQETQYF. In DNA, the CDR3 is TGTGCCATCAGTCAGAAAGCGGGGTACCAAGAGACCCAGTACTTC.

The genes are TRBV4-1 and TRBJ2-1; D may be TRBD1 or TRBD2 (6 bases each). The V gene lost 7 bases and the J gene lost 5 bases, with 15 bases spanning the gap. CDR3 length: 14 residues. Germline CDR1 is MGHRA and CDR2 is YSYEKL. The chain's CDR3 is CASTPGATHNEQFF. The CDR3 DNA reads TGCGCCAGCACCCCGGGGGCGACGCACAATGAGCAGTTCTTC.

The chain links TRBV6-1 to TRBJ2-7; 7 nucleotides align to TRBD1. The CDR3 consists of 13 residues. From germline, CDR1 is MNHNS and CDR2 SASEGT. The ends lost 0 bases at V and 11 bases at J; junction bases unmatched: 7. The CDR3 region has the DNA TGTGCCAGCAGTGAAGCGGGACAGCCCGAAAAGTACGTC. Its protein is CASSEAGQPEKYV.

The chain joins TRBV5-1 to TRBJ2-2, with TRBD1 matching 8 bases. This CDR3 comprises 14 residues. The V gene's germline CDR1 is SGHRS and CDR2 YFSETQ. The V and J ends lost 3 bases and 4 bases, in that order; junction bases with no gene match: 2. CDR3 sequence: CASSYDRGTGELFF. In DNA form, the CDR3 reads TGCGCCAGCAGCTACGACAGGGGCACCGGGGAGCTGTTTTTT.

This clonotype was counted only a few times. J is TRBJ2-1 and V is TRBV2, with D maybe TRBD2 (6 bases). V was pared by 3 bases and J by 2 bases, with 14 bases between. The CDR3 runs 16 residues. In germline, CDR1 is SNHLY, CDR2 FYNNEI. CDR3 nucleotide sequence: TGTGCCAGCAGTGAGGCGACTAGGGGTCCCTACAATGAGCAGTTCTTC. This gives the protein CASSEATRGPYNEQFF. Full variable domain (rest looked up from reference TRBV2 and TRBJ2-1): EPEVTQTPSHQVTQMGQEVILRCVPISNHLYFYWYRQILGQKVEFLVSFYNNEISEKSEIFDDQFSVERPDGSNFTLKIRSTKLEDSAMYFCASSEATRGPYNEQFFGPGTRLTVL.

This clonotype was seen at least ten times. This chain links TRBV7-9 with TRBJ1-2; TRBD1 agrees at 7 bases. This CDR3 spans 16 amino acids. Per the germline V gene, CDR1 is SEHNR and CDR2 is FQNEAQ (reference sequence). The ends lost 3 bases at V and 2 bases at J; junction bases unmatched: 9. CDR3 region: CASSFPEGAANYGYTF. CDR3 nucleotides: TGTGCCAGCAGCTTCCCCGAGGGGGCCGCGAACTATGGCTACACCTTC.

CDR3 amino acids: CASSQDRHDTQYF. The CDR3 DNA reads TGTGCCAGCAGCCAAGATCGCCACGATACGCAGTATTTT. This chain connects TRBV4-2 to TRBJ2-3; D remains ambiguous. Trimming took 0 bases from V and 6 from J, leaving 7 bases between them. The CDR3 is 13 amino acids. Germline V CDR1 and CDR2: LGHNA, YNFKEQ.

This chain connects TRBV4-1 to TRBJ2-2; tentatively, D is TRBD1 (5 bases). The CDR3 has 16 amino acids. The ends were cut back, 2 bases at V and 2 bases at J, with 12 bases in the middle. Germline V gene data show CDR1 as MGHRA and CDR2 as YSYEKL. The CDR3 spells CASSQNTRANTGELFF. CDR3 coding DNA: TGCGCCAGCAGCCAAAACACCAGGGCTAACACCGGGGAGCTGTTTTTT.